A selection of T cell receptor beta chains follows, all from one sample in a study of cytomegalovirus exposure and HLA in healthy donors. Here immunoSEQ multiplex PCR was the method, and the copy in TCRdb shows in-frame clones only, minus some. The record lists around 140,000 clones, of which the ten most abundant hold roughly 1.7%. Sample: PBMCs. Receptors were obtained from a woman aged 40 to 50 in good health and CMV-seropositive. Each CDR3 is given with its conserved first and last residue. A D gene is named only where the DNA matches it firmly.

D: TRBD1; V: TRBV5-4; J: TRBJ2-7; CDR3: CASSPGQGSYEQYF; DNA: TGTGCCAGCAGCCCCGGACAGGGGTCATACGAGCAGTACTTC
D: -; V: TRBV5-6; J: TRBJ1-2; CDR3: CASSLGTFDGYTF; DNA: TGTGCCAGCAGCTTGGGTACATTTGATGGCTACACCTTC
D: -; V: TRBV28; J: TRBJ2-1; CDR3: CASSSNLGQFNEQFF; DNA: TGTGCCAGCAGTTCAAATTTAGGACAATTCAATGAGCAGTTCTTC
D: -; V: TRBV11-1; J: TRBJ1-2; CDR3: CASSFQGSGGYTF; DNA: TGTGCCAGCAGCTTCCAGGGGTCCGGCGGCTACACCTTC
D: TRBD1; V: TRBV29-1; J: TRBJ2-7; CDR3: CSVDGDSPYEQYF; DNA: TGCAGCGTTGACGGGGACAGTCCCTACGAGCAGTACTTC
D: -; V: TRBV27; J: TRBJ2-1; CDR3: CASSEYGGSYNEQFF; DNA: TGTGCCAGCAGTGAATACGGGGGTTCCTACAATGAGCAGTTCTTC
D: -; V: TRBV28; J: TRBJ1-1; CDR3: CASSRRGGKAEAFF; DNA: TGTGCCAGCAGCCGGCGCGGGGGAAAGGCTGAAGCTTTCTTT
D: TRBD1; V: TRBV4-3; J: TRBJ1-2; CDR3: CASRPGQLTPPYGYTF; DNA: TGCGCCAGCAGACCGGGACAGCTGACACCTCCCTATGGCTACACCTTC
D: -; V: TRBV5-4; J: TRBJ2-2; CDR3: CASSSGWNTGELFF; DNA: TGTGCCAGCAGCTCCGGGTGGAACACCGGGGAGCTGTTTTTT
D: -; V: TRBV19; J: TRBJ1-5; CDR3: CASSGWQDQPQHF; DNA: TGTGCCAGTAGTGGGTGGCAGGATCAGCCCCAGCATTTT
D: -; V: TRBV4-1; J: TRBJ2-1; CDR3: CASSQDAGYMFF; DNA: TGCGCCAGCAGCCAAGATGCGGGCTACATGTTCTTC
D: TRBD1; V: TRBV4-1; J: TRBJ2-1; CDR3: CASSRRQGAPYEQFF; DNA: TGCGCCAGCAGCCGGCGACAGGGGGCGCCTTATGAGCAGTTCTTC
D: TRBD1; V: TRBV10-3; J: TRBJ1-3; CDR3: CAIRGTGGSSGNTIYF; DNA: TGTGCCATCAGAGGGACAGGGGGCAGCTCTGGAAACACCATATATTTT
D: TRBD1; V: TRBV27; J: TRBJ2-7; CDR3: CASRRDRGVYEQYF; DNA: TGTGCCAGCAGGCGGGACAGGGGAGTCTACGAGCAGTACTTC
D: -; V: TRBV11-1; J: TRBJ2-7; CDR3: CASSLASFAYEQYF; DNA: TGTGCCAGCAGCTTAGCTTCGTTCGCCTACGAGCAGTACTTC
D: TRBD1; V: TRBV13; J: TRBJ2-7; CDR3: CASSPGQGAFEQYF; DNA: TGTGCCAGCAGCCCGGGACAGGGGGCCTTCGAGCAGTACTTC
D: TRBD2; V: TRBV19; J: TRBJ2-7; CDR3: CASTPQLARPYEQYF; DNA: TGTGCCAGTACCCCTCAACTAGCGAGACCCTACGAGCAGTACTTC
D: TRBD2; V: TRBV7-2; J: TRBJ2-5; CDR3: CASSSGGQLAGAETQYF; DNA: TGTGCCAGCAGCTCTGGGGGCCAACTAGCGGGAGCAGAGACCCAGTACTTC
D: TRBD1; V: TRBV30; J: TRBJ2-7; CDR3: CAGDRGRGEQYF; DNA: TGTGCCGGGGACAGGGGTAGGGGCGAGCAGTACTTC
D: -; V: TRBV7-8; J: TRBJ2-1; CDR3: CASSSENNEQFF; DNA: TGTGCCAGCAGCTCTGAGAACAATGAGCAGTTCTTC
D: TRBD1; V: TRBV19; J: TRBJ1-3; CDR3: CATRGTVPLHSGNTIYF; DNA: TGTGCCACCCGAGGGACAGTTCCACTCCACTCTGGAAACACCATATATTTT
D: -; V: TRBV7-3; J: TRBJ2-1; CDR3: CASSLASSEQFF; DNA: TGTGCCAGCAGCTTGGCTTCCAGTGAGCAGTTCTTC
D: -; V: TRBV5-1; J: TRBJ2-2; CDR3: CASSLRVTGELFF; DNA: TGCGCCAGCAGCTTGCGGGTCACCGGGGAGCTGTTTTTT
D: TRBD1; V: TRBV19; J: TRBJ1-1; CDR3: CASSTGGVNTEAFF; DNA: TGTGCCAGTAGTACAGGGGGAGTCAACACTGAAGCTTTCTTT
D: -; V: TRBV28; J: TRBJ2-4; CDR3: CATNKVGGYIQYF; DNA: TGTGCCACCAACAAAGTAGGGGGTTACATTCAGTACTTC
D: TRBD1; V: TRBV5-1; J: TRBJ2-2; CDR3: CASSLGGGLTGELFF; DNA: TGCGCCAGCAGCTTGGGAGGGGGCCTGACCGGGGAGCTGTTTTTT
D: TRBD2; V: TRBV25-1; J: TRBJ2-7; CDR3: CASGPSGRPDYEQYF; DNA: TGTGCCAGCGGTCCTAGCGGGAGACCAGACTACGAGCAGTACTTC
D: -; V: TRBV5-4; J: TRBJ1-3; CDR3: CASSFREGNTIYF; DNA: TGTGCCAGCAGCTTCCGGGAGGGAAACACCATATATTTT
D: TRBD2; V: TRBV2; J: TRBJ2-1; CDR3: CASRADLAAGGYNEQFF; DNA: TGTGCCAGCAGAGCTGACCTAGCAGCGGGAGGTTACAATGAGCAGTTCTTC
D: TRBD1; V: TRBV30; J: TRBJ1-5; CDR3: CAGTFTGGGNQPQHF; DNA: TGTGCCGGCACCTTCACAGGGGGCGGGAATCAGCCCCAGCATTTT
D: -; V: TRBV12-5; J: TRBJ2-7; CDR3: CASGPPRTLDEQYF; DNA: TGTGCTAGTGGTCCTCCCCGGACTCTAGACGAGCAGTACTTC
D: TRBD2; V: TRBV9; J: TRBJ2-3; CDR3: CASSGGAGGPTDTQYF; DNA: TGTGCCAGCAGCGGGGGGGCGGGAGGACCCACAGATACGCAGTATTTT
D: TRBD2; V: TRBV6-4; J: TRBJ2-1; CDR3: CASSDTSGGYNEQFF; DNA: TGTGCCAGCAGTGACACTAGCGGGGGTTACAATGAGCAGTTCTTC
D: TRBD2; V: TRBV5-6; J: TRBJ2-1; CDR3: CASSRTSGIYNEQFF; DNA: TGTGCCAGCTCCCGGACTAGCGGGATATACAATGAGCAGTTCTTC
D: -; V: TRBV28; J: TRBJ1-1; CDR3: CARSRQTPEAFF; DNA: TGTGCCAGAAGTAGACAGACCCCTGAAGCTTTCTTT
D: -; V: TRBV6-6; J: TRBJ1-5; CDR3: CASQRQGGHQPQHF; DNA: TGTGCCAGCCAAAGGCAGGGAGGGCATCAGCCCCAGCATTTT